A selection of T cell receptor beta chains follows, all from one sample in a study of T cells in Graves' hyperthyroidism and ophthalmopathy. MiXCR was run by TCRdb on the multiplex PCR reads, yielding one entry per CDR3 protein. The profile covers 300,000 to 450,000 distinct CDR3 sequences, with roughly 15% appearing a single time and around a fifth taken by the ten largest. Sequencing was done on a sample of blood. The receptors originated from a woman under 40 with Graves' ophthalmopathy. CDR3s include the opening cysteine and the closing phenylalanine or tryptophan. The D gene is left open where the match is weak. Not all rows give a size; the values are once, few, many and, for expanded clones, a class.

CDR3aa	CDR3nt	d_gene	j_gene	v_gene	abundance
CASSSTTNTGELFF	TGTGCCAGCAGCTCGACAACGAACACCGGGGAGCTGTTTTTT	NA	TRBJ2-2	TRBV7-3	few
CASSSTGGAPGELFF	TGTGCCAGCAGTTCTACGGGGGGCGCTCCCGGGGAGCTGTTTTTT	NA	TRBJ2-2	TRBV6-1	few
CAWSLGGQGPDTQYF	TGTGCCTGGAGTTTGGGCGGACAGGGGCCAGATACGCAGTATTTT	TRBD1	TRBJ2-3	TRBV30	many
CASRPGENSPLHF	TGTGCCAGCAGGCCAGGGGAAAATTCACCCCTCCACTTT	NA	TRBJ1-6	TRBV6-1	few
CASSEDINEQFF	TGTGCCAGCAGCGAGGACATCAATGAGCAGTTCTTC	NA	TRBJ2-1	TRBV9	NA
CASSSISSGGDEQYF	TGTGCCAGCAGTTCGATTTCTAGCGGGGGGGACGAGCAGTACTTC	TRBD2	TRBJ2-7	TRBV6-2/TRBV6-3	few
CASSATVNTEAFF	TGTGCCAGCAGCGCGACAGTTAACACTGAAGCTTTCTTT	NA	TRBJ1-1	TRBV7-2	many
CASSNKVLGNEQFF	TGCGCCAGCAGTAATAAAGTCCTGGGGAATGAGCAGTTCTTC	NA	TRBJ2-1	TRBV10-1	NA
CAWSTGTTEAFF	TGTGCCTGGTCGACAGGCACTACTGAAGCTTTCTTT	NA	TRBJ1-1	TRBV30	NA
CASSPKGWGYNYGYTF	TGTGCCAGCAGCCCTAAGGGCTGGGGTTATAACTATGGCTACACCTTC	NA	TRBJ1-2	TRBV7-8	many
CASSLYQLLSYNEQFF	TGTGCCAGCAGCTTGTATCAACTCCTGTCCTACAATGAGCAGTTCTTC	NA	TRBJ2-1	TRBV5-8	many
CASSLNRGTGTEAFF	TGTGCCAGCAGCTTAAACCGCGGGACAGGCACTGAAGCTTTCTTT	TRBD1	TRBJ1-1	TRBV7-9	few
CATSEAGRNTGELFF	TGTGCCACCTCGGAAGCGGGGAGGAACACCGGGGAGCTGTTTTTT	TRBD2	TRBJ2-2	TRBV10-3	few
CSASLAGGSYNEQFF	TGCAGTGCTAGTCTAGCGGGGGGATCCTACAATGAGCAGTTCTTC	TRBD2	TRBJ2-1	TRBV20-1	many
CASSPPGPAGGTDTQYF	TGTGCCAGCAGTCCACCCGGACCAGCGGGGGGGACAGATACGCAGTATTTT	TRBD2	TRBJ2-3	TRBV28	NA
CASRAGGPRDEQFF	TGTGCCAGCAGGGCGGGGGGGCCTAGGGATGAGCAGTTCTTC	TRBD2	TRBJ2-1	TRBV2	many
CASSQEGSGNTIYF	TGTGCCAGCAGCCAAGAAGGCTCTGGAAACACCATATATTTT	NA	TRBJ1-3	TRBV4-2	many
CASTLRIGSETQYF	TGTGCCAGCACCCTTAGGATTGGGTCAGAGACCCAGTACTTC	NA	TRBJ2-5	TRBV5-6	many
CASKWDEQFF	TGTGCCAGTAAGTGGGATGAGCAGTTCTTC	NA	TRBJ2-1	TRBV12-3/TRBV12-4	few
CASSLAIGLARETQYF	TGTGCCAGCAGCTTAGCAATAGGACTAGCTCGCGAGACCCAGTACTTC	TRBD2	TRBJ2-5	TRBV7-9	many
CAGSLQASYEQYF	TGTGCCGGGTCGCTCCAGGCCTCCTACGAGCAGTACTTC	NA	TRBJ2-7	TRBV2	many
CASKNKPNTEAFF	TGTGCCAGCAAAAATAAGCCCAACACTGAAGCTTTCTTT	NA	TRBJ1-1	TRBV6-1	few